This T cell receptor beta chain is drawn from a study of CD4+ T cells in melanoma. This clone was detected only a few times. What it binds is not known. Study-wide findings and caveats: Neoantigen-specific CD4+ T cells in melanoma reportedly had diverse differentiation states. CD8+ T cell, macrophage and B cell function reportedly correlated with neoantigen-specific CD4+ T cells.

Assay used: immunoSEQ multiplex PCR; TCRdb lists only in-frame clones, some missing. Here the sample spans about 15,000 clones, roughly 63% being singletons. The sample taken for sequencing was cells from a culture (not recorded whether cultured in vitro). This sequence originates from a human donor with melanoma.

The CDR3 sequence: CASSVEGDYYNEQFF. CDR3 DNA sequence: TGTGCCAGCAGCGTAGAGGGGGACTACTACAATGAGCAGTTCTTC. The J gene is TRBJ2-1, the V gene TRBV9, with D possibly matching TRBD2 (7 bases). The CDR3 runs 15 residues. Per germline, CDR1 SGDLS and CDR2 YYNGEE. The V end lost 0 bases, the J end lost 3 bases, and 10 bases lay between the germline ends.